This entry describes one T cell receptor (beta chain). What this receptor recognizes is not known. Base qualities were left out, and no much larger clone turns up one base away. To prepare the library, the immunoSEQ multiplex PCR assay was applied. TCRdb took this table from immuneACCESS and kept in-frame rearrangements with V and J called. Such tables lack part of the clones; where checked against another copy, unresolved V genes explain under half of the gap, and the rest is unexplained. Present in this sample are fewer than 200,000 clones, roughly 89% of which were seen just once. The top ten hold around 1.5% of the sample. The data were obtained in a study of control samples from healthy donors and cancer patients (dated by TCRdb to 2018 to 2021). Sequenced sample: blood. The clonotype was recovered from a woman aged 45-65 years in good health.

The nucleotides read TGCAGCGCCATTCATCCGGCAAACTATGGCTACACCTTC. Its protein product is CSAIHPANYGYTF. Recombination joined TRBV29-1 with TRBJ1-2, with the D gene call left open. Trimming costs V 7 bases and J 2 bases, and their ends lie 14 bases apart. Sequences SQVTM (CDR1) and ANQGSEA (CDR2) are obtained from the germline V gene. The CDR3 starts with the cysteine, ends with the phenylalanine, and has 13 residues. Kept here is only the CDR3 DNA, which spans 39 bases and is read in frame from base 1.